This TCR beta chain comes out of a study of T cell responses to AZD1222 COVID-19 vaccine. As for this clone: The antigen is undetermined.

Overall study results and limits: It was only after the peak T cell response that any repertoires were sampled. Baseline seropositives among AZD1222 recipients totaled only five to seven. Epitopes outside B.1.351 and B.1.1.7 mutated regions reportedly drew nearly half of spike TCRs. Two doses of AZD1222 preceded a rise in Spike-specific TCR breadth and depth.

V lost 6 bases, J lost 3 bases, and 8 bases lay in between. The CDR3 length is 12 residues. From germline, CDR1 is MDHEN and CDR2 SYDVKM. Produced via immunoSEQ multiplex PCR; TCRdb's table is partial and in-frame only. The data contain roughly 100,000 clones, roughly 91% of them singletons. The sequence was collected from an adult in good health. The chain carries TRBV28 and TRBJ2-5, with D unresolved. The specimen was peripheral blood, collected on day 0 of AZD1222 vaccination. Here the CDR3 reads CASSPGEETQYF. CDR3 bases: TGTGCCAGCAGCCCGGGCGAAGAGACCCAGTACTTC. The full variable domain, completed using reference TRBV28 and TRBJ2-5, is DVKVTQSSRYLVKRTGEKVFLECVQDMDHENMFWYRQDPGLGLRLIYFSYDVKMKEKGDIPEGYSVSREKKERFSLILESASTNQTSMYLCASSPGEETQYFGPGTRLLVL.